Listed here are 25 T cell receptor beta chains from one sample, sequenced in a study of blood T cell repertoires in COVID-19. The method was immunoSEQ multiplex PCR; TCRdb's version includes in-frame clones alone and lacks a portion of them. Seen here are some 80,000 clones, roughly 85% observed once, and the top ten hold approximately 11%. Sequenced material: peripheral blood. Receptors originate from a man in his fifties or sixties with COVID-19, enrolled during active disease.

The chain uses TRBV11-2 and TRBJ1-6; 7 bases fit TRBD1. This CDR3 comprises 16 residues. The J segment lost 10 bases and the V segment lost 5 bases, leaving 14 bases of the junction unmatched. Germline V gives CDR1 SGHAT, CDR2 FQNNGV. This CDR3 is CASSGRLGQLESPLHF. CDR3 sequence (DNA): TGTGCCAGCAGCGGCCGCTTGGGACAGTTGGAGTCACCCCTCCACTTT. Drawing the rest from reference TRBV11-2 and TRBJ1-6, the complete variable domain is EAGVAQSPRYKIIEKRQSVAFWCNPISGHATLYWYQQILGQGPKLLIQFQNNGVVDDSQLPKDRFSAERLKGVDSTLKIQPAKLEDSAVYLCASSGRLGQLESPLHFGNGTRLTVT.

The chain is built from TRBV2 and TRBJ2-4; 12 bases agree with TRBD2. In germline, CDR1 is SNHLY, CDR2 FYNNEI. The CDR3 loop spans 15 amino acids. Losses at the gene ends were 6 bases for V and 0 bases for J; bases not matched to a gene: 0. The CDR3 loop reads CASRLAGGAKNIQYF. The CDR3 DNA reads as TGTGCCAGCAGACTAGCGGGAGGAGCCAAAAACATTCAGTACTTC.

The rearrangement joins TRBV13 to TRBJ1-6; 8 bases are a match to TRBD1. J gave up 8 bases and V 6 bases, and 12 bases lay outside the gene matches. Germline V lookup: CDR1 PRHDT, CDR2 FYEKMQ (reference sequence). The CDR3 covers 16 residues. In nucleotides, the CDR3 is TGTGCCAGCAGACCTTCCCTGGACAGGGACGATTCACCCCTCCACTTT. This sequence encodes CASRPSLDRDDSPLHF.

The chain links TRBV7-9 to TRBJ1-4; TRBD1 agrees at 7 bases. The CDR3 is 15 residues long. The V gene's germline CDR1 is SEHNR and CDR2 FQNEAQ (reference sequence). With V trimmed by 5 bases and J by 10 bases, 13 bases remained unmatched. CDR3 in amino acids: CASSLVGQKKGKLFF. The CDR3 bases are TGTGCCAGCAGCCTGGTGGGACAGAAAAAAGGAAAACTGTTTTTT.

This rearrangement joins TRBV6-2 or TRBV6-3 to TRBJ2-3, with 7 bases aligning to TRBD1. This CDR3 contains 13 residues. After removal of 5 bases from V and 9 bases from J, the junction contained 8 bases not matched to a gene. Per germline, CDR1 MNHEY and CDR2 SVGEGT. The DNA of the CDR3 is TGTGCCAGCAGTAGGACAGGCACCCAGACGCAGTATTTT. Translation: CASSRTGTQTQYF.

The DNA for the CDR3 is TGTGCCAGCAGTTTATTGTACGGGAGTGGGGATACGCAGTATTTT. Its translation is CASSLLYGSGDTQYF. The chain couples TRBV6-5 to TRBJ2-3, with TRBD2 as a possible D gene (6 bases). CDR3 length: 15 residues. CDR1 MNHEY and CDR2 SVGAGI come from the germline V gene. Trimming stripped 4 bases from V and 6 bases from J, with 17 bases between.

The chain carries TRBV10-3 and TRBJ1-2, with D uncertain. The V end was cut by 7 bases, the J end by 1 base, with 10 bases between. There are 13 residues in the CDR3. Germline assignment: CDR1 ENHRY and CDR2 SYGVKD. The CDR3 nucleotides are TGTGCCATCACCCCGACTGTTAACTATGGCTACACCTTC. It codes for CAITPTVNYGYTF.

This chain links TRBV28 with TRBJ2-2; maybe TRBD1 (5 bases). The CDR3 loop spans 16 amino acids. Germline V CDR1 and CDR2: MDHEN, SYDVKM. V was pared by 3 bases and J by 5 bases, with 16 bases between. Written as DNA, the CDR3 is TGTGCCAGCAGTTTTCAGGGAAGACAATGGACCGGGGAGCTGTTTTTT. Translation: CASSFQGRQWTGELFF.

The chain links TRBV7-2 to TRBJ2-7, with 7 bases fitting TRBD2. Germline CDR1 reads SGHTA; CDR2 reads FQGNSA. This CDR3 has 14 residues. The V and J ends lost 1 base and 6 bases, in that order; junction bases with no gene match: 6. CDR3 sequence (DNA): TGTGCCAGCAGCTTAGATTGGGACTATGGCGAGCAGTACTTC. Residues: CASSLDWDYGEQYF.

CDR3 loop: CASSGKTSGSTGEQFF. CDR3 nucleotides: TGTGCCAGCAGTGGGAAGACTAGCGGGTCAACCGGTGAGCAGTTCTTC. The genes are TRBV6-4 and TRBJ2-1; 10 bases map to TRBD2. Germline lookup yields CDR1 MRHNA and CDR2 SNTAGT. Trimming took 4 bases from V and 9 from J; bases not matched to a gene: 12. This CDR3 has 16 residues.

This clone was seen a few times. The V and J genes are TRBV10-3 and TRBJ1-2; possible D gene TRBD1, 5 bases. This CDR3 has 13 amino acids. The V gene lost 4 bases and the J gene lost 4 bases, with 10 bases spanning the gap. The germline CDR1 and CDR2 sequences are ENHRY and SYGVKD. CDR3 nucleotide sequence: TGTGCCATCAGTGGCGACAGCTTCTATGGCTACACCTTC. As protein: CAISGDSFYGYTF.

This chain connects TRBV6-5 to TRBJ1-1; 7 bases are a match to TRBD1. V shed 6 bases, J shed 2 bases, and the junction held 6 bases outside the gene matches. The germline V gene encodes CDR1 MNHEY and CDR2 SVGAGI. CDR3 size: 14 residues. CDR3 nucleotide sequence: TGTGCCAGCAGATCCGGGACAGCTAACACTGAAGCTTTCTTT. It codes for CASRSGTANTEAFF.

This clone appeared a few times. V usage is TRBV3-1 (or the pseudogene TRBV3-2) and J usage is TRBJ2-3, with 9 bases matching TRBD2. The CDR3 runs to 17 residues. After removal of 4 bases from V and 2 bases from J, the junction contained 10 bases not matched to a gene. Germline values: CDR1 LGHDT, CDR2 YNNKEL (reference sequence). The CDR3 here is CASSPPFSGGYTDTQYF. CDR3 DNA: TGTGCCAGCAGCCCCCCTTTTAGCGGGGGCTACACAGATACGCAGTATTTT.

This chain connects TRBV21-1 to TRBJ1-1. TRBV21-1 is shown as a pseudogene. The CDR3 runs to 16 residues. The CDR3 region has the DNA TGTGCCAGCAGCGAAGATGGAGGTAGGGTAAACACTGAAGCTTTCTTT. This translates into CASSEDGGRVNTEAFF.

This rearrangement joins TRBV7-9 to TRBJ2-7; perhaps TRBD1 as D (6 bases). Trimming shortened V by 6 bases and J by 1 base, and 22 bases separated the two germline ends. The CDR3 spans 17 residues. Germline CDR1 is SEHNR and CDR2 is FQNEAQ (reference sequence). CDR3 sequence (DNA): TGTGCCAGCAGACCGCCCCCTACAGGGCCCCTTTCCTACGAGCAGTACTTC. It yields the protein CASRPPPTGPLSYEQYF.

The J gene is TRBJ2-1, the V gene TRBV28, with TRBD1 matching over 7 bases. The ends lost 5 bases at V and 9 bases at J; junction bases unmatched: 19. This CDR3 has 17 residues. CDR1 is MDHEN and CDR2 is SYDVKM in the germline V gene. The CDR3 DNA follows: TGTGCCAGCAGTGCGATAGGGGGCGCGTTTCGGGTGGGTGAGCAGTTCTTC. It specifies CASSAIGGAFRVGEQFF.

The chain joins TRBV5-1 to TRBJ1-1; no firm D call. The germline gives CDR1 SGHRS, CDR2 YFSETQ. This CDR3 spans 14 amino acids. The ends were cut back, 0 bases at V and 0 bases at J, with 6 bases in the middle. The chain's CDR3 is CASSLVAMNTEAFF. The CDR3 region has the DNA TGCGCCAGCAGCTTGGTGGCCATGAACACTGAAGCTTTCTTT.

The chain uses TRBV20-1 and TRBJ1-5; unclear D gene. The germline V and J ends were trimmed by 3 bases and 1 base, with 13 bases remaining between them. This CDR3 is 15 amino acids long. Germline values: CDR1 DFQATT, CDR2 SNEGSKA (reference sequence). The CDR3: CSASSRLGSNQPQHF. The CDR3 bases are TGCAGTGCTAGTAGCCGACTTGGGAGCAATCAGCCCCAGCATTTT.

This sequence joins TRBV6-1 and TRBJ2-7; TRBD1 matches 8 bases. The length of the CDR3 is 16 residues. The trim removed 4 bases at V and 0 bases at J, leaving 8 bases unmatched. Germline lookup yields CDR1 MNHNS and CDR2 SASEGT. CDR3 in amino acids: CASSVLDRASSYEQYF. The CDR3 region has the DNA TGTGCCAGCAGTGTTTTGGACAGGGCGAGCTCCTACGAGCAGTACTTC.

The rearrangement uses TRBV2 and TRBJ2-1; 9 nucleotides agree with TRBD2. The V gene's germline CDR1 is SNHLY and CDR2 FYNNEI. The CDR3 loop spans 15 amino acids. V trimming: 5 bases; J trimming: 6 bases; junction bases outside the gene matches: 8. As DNA, the CDR3 is TGTGCCAGCAGTTATCTAGCGGGAAGCTTCAATGAGCAGTTCTTC. Its protein is CASSYLAGSFNEQFF.

The chain couples TRBV7-9 to TRBJ1-3, with D uncertain. The CDR3 runs 14 residues. Looked up from germline, CDR1 is SEHNR and CDR2 is FQNEAQ (reference sequence). With 7 bases removed from V and 0 bases from J, the gap between germline ends came to 10 bases. The DNA of the CDR3 is TGTGCCAGCACCTCTATACCCTCTGGAAACACCATATATTTT. Translation: CASTSIPSGNTIYF.

The rearrangement uses TRBV5-1 and TRBJ2-3; the match to TRBD2 covers 14 bases. CDR3 length equals 15 residues. Germline lookup yields CDR1 SGHRS and CDR2 YFSETQ. The ends lost 4 bases at V and 5 bases at J; junction bases unmatched: 3. The CDR3 DNA is TGCGCCAGCAGCGAAGGACTAGCGGGGGGAGATACGCAGTATTTT. It specifies CASSEGLAGGDTQYF.

This rearrangement joins TRBV6-5 to TRBJ2-7; 7 bases align to TRBD2. J was trimmed by 0 bases and V by 6 bases; bases with no gene match: 8. CDR3 size: 15 residues. Looked up from germline, CDR1 is MNHEY and CDR2 is SVGAGI. The CDR3 loop is CASSKWGGSSYEQYF. For the CDR3, the DNA is TGTGCCAGCAGCAAGTGGGGGGGGAGCTCCTACGAGCAGTACTTC.

The chain uses TRBV18 and TRBJ1-5; TRBD1 matches at 7 bases. Germline V gene data show CDR1 as KGHSH and CDR2 as LQKENI. CDR3 length equals 15 residues. V was clipped by 4 bases and J by 0 bases; unmatched bases: 3. CDR3 in DNA: TGTGCCAGCTCACTGGGACAGACTAGCAATCAGCCCCAGCATTTT. Encoded protein: CASSLGQTSNQPQHF.

J is TRBJ2-1 and V is TRBV19, with a possible D match to TRBD1 (5 bases). This CDR3 spans 13 amino acids. Per the germline V gene, CDR1 is LNHDA and CDR2 is SQIVND (reference sequence). V was shortened by 3 bases and J by 6 bases, with 9 bases between the two germline ends. The CDR3 loop is CASSMWGTNEQFF. The CDR3, as DNA: TGTGCCAGTAGTATGTGGGGCACCAATGAGCAGTTCTTC.